Below are 21 T cell receptor beta chains sequenced from a single sample in a study of Graves' ophthalmopathy and Graves' hyperthyroidism. CDR3 regions of TCR beta were amplified from RNA transcripts. In the first round, RT-PCR was carried out with HTBI primers, and a multiplex PCR formed the second round. MiXCR, applied by TCRdb to the multiplex PCR reads, yields one record per CDR3 protein. The data show over a million distinct CDR3 sequences, about two fifths seen once. Material: peripheral blood or thyroid tissue (not recorded which). Receptors were obtained from an adult man with Graves' hyperthyroidism.

The chain links TRBV2 to TRBJ2-2; D remains unclear. V lost 7 bases, J lost 2 bases, and 11 bases lay in between. The CDR3 runs 14 residues. CDR1 is SNHLY and CDR2 is FYNNEI in the germline V gene. The CDR3 reads CASMWDPNTGELFF. CDR3 bases: TGTGCCAGCATGTGGGATCCCAACACCGGGGAGCTGTTTTTT.

This clonotype was found many times. V and J are TRBV29-1 and TRBJ2-2; D not resolved. Trimming pared 2 bases from V and 10 bases from J, leaving 8 bases between. This CDR3 spans 11 amino acids. The germline gives CDR1 SQVTM, CDR2 ANQGSEA. The CDR3 reads CSVELGSELFF. The DNA for the CDR3 is TGCAGCGTTGAACTGGGCTCGGAGCTGTTTTTT.

V is TRBV30 and J is TRBJ2-7, with 8 nucleotides matching TRBD1. With V trimmed by 2 bases and J by 6 bases, 12 bases remained unmatched. The CDR3 consists of 15 residues. Germline CDR1 GTSNPN, CDR2 SVGIG (reference sequence). CDR3 sequence: CAWSPWTGIVGEQYF. The CDR3 nucleotides read TGTGCCTGGAGTCCCTGGACAGGGATCGTCGGCGAGCAGTACTTC.

The rearrangement joins TRBV7-9 to TRBJ2-2; the D gene is possibly TRBD1 (6 bases). V gave up 4 bases and J gave up 4 bases, with 13 bases separating them. The CDR3 sequence is 15 residues long. Looked up from germline, CDR1 is SEHNR and CDR2 is FQNEAQ (reference sequence). The CDR3 protein is CASSSSGVGTGELFF. The DNA for the CDR3 is TGTGCCAGCAGCTCTTCAGGGGTTGGCACCGGGGAGCTGTTTTTT. The complete variable domain, with remaining parts taken from reference TRBV7-9 and TRBJ2-2, reads DTGVSQNPRHKITKRGQNVTFRCDPISEHNRLYWYRQTLGQGPEFLTYFQNEAQLEKSRLLSDRFSAERPKGSFSTLEIQRTEQGDSAMYLCASSSSGVGTGELFFGEGSRLTVL.

This clonotype was counted only a few times. The chain has TRBV4-3 and TRBJ1-4; D is ambiguous. Germline V gene sequence: CDR1 LGHNA, CDR2 YSLEER. Trimming pared 0 bases from V and 5 bases from J, leaving 13 bases between. The CDR3 sequence is 16 residues long. This chain's CDR3 is CASSQDGYALNEKLFF. As DNA, the CDR3 is TGCGCCAGCAGCCAAGATGGGTATGCCTTGAATGAAAAACTGTTTTTT.

The sample holds a few counts of this clonotype. The V and J genes are TRBV12-3 or TRBV12-4 and TRBJ1-4; TRBD1 agrees at 8 bases. The CDR3 sequence is 15 residues long. Germline trimming cut 4 bases from V and 8 bases from J; bases unmatched to any gene: 9. CDR3 sequence (DNA): TGTGCCAGCAGTTCCCATGGACAGGGAAGGGAAAAACTGTTTTTT. This codes for CASSSHGQGREKLFF.

This rearrangement joins TRBV7-7 to TRBJ2-5, with D possibly TRBD2 on 6 matching bases. The V end was cut by 3 bases, the J end by 0 bases, with 11 bases between. CDR1 is SSHAT, CDR2 FNYEAQ, per germline (reference sequence). The CDR3 has 15 residues. In DNA, the CDR3 is TGTGCCAGCAGCTTTTACCGGGACTACCAAGAGACCCAGTACTTC. Translated, it gives CASSFYRDYQETQYF.

This clonotype has ten or more counts. The chain links TRBV19 to TRBJ2-2; D unresolved. The CDR3 is 15 residues long. Trimming left V 5 bases short and J 1 base short, with 11 bases between. Germline loops: CDR1 LNHDA, CDR2 SQIVND (reference sequence). The CDR3 region has the DNA TGTGCCAGTAGTCTCTCTTCATGGAACACCGGGGAGCTGTTTTTT. Translating it yields CASSLSSWNTGELFF.

This sequence joins TRBV7-2 and TRBJ1-3; weak D call: TRBD1 (5 bases). Germline V gene sequence: CDR1 SGHTA, CDR2 FQGNSA. This CDR3 is built from 15 residues. Deletions cut 6 bases from V and 9 bases from J, with 21 bases between. CDR3 protein: CASSPARARRGTIYF. Written as DNA, the CDR3 is TGTGCCAGCAGTCCAGCAAGAGCGCGGAGGGGCACCATATATTTT.

This clonotype appeared once. This chain joins TRBV7-9 and TRBJ1-2; 9 bases agree with TRBD1. This CDR3 contains 13 residues. Germline values: CDR1 SEHNR, CDR2 FQNEAQ (reference sequence). V lost 6 bases and J lost 7; bases outside the gene matches: 6. CDR3 region: CASSTGGAGGYTF. DNA of the CDR3: TGTGCCAGCAGTACAGGGGGCGCAGGTGGCTACACCTTC. The complete variable domain, with remaining parts taken from reference TRBV7-9 and TRBJ1-2, reads DTGVSQNPRHKITKRGQNVTFRCDPISEHNRLYWYRQTLGQGPEFLTYFQNEAQLEKSRLLSDRFSAERPKGSFSTLEIQRTEQGDSAMYLCASSTGGAGGYTFGSGTRLTVV.

Only one count was recorded for this clonotype. The chain employs TRBV24-1 and TRBJ2-7; 8 bases align to TRBD1. V lost 3 bases, J lost 6 bases, and 9 bases stayed unmatched. The CDR3 runs 15 residues. Germline V gene lookup returns CDR1 KGHDR and CDR2 SFDVKD. This chain's CDR3 is CATSDPRTGSFEQYF. CDR3 in DNA: TGTGCCACCAGTGATCCCAGGACAGGGTCTTTCGAGCAGTACTTC.

The chain has TRBV30 and TRBJ1-5; D unclear. V was pared by 5 bases and J by 2 bases, with 13 bases between. The CDR3 has 14 amino acids. The germline V gene has CDR1 GTSNPN and CDR2 SVGIG (reference sequence). This CDR3 reads CAWAGQMGNQPQHF. CDR3 nucleotide sequence: TGTGCCTGGGCGGGTCAGATGGGCAATCAGCCCCAGCATTTT. Combining the CDR3 with reference TRBV30 and TRBJ1-5 gives the whole variable domain SQTIHQWPATLVQPVGSPLSLECTVEGTSNPNLYWYRQAAGRGLQLLFYSVGIGQISSEVPQNLSASRPQDRQFILSSKKLLLSDSGFYLCAWAGQMGNQPQHFGDGTRLSIL.

This clonotype came up many times. The gene calls are TRBV10-3 and TRBJ1-2, with 11 bases lining up with TRBD1. With 5 bases clipped from V and 8 bases from J, the junction kept 4 bases outside the gene matches. The length of the CDR3 is 13 residues. The V gene's germline CDR1 is ENHRY and CDR2 SYGVKD. CDR3 nucleotide sequence: TGTGCCATCAGTCCGGGACAGGGGGAAGGCTACACCTTC. It codes for CAISPGQGEGYTF.

This clonotype showed up just once. This may be a read error, as it is one base from a much larger clone. The V call is TRBV25-1, the J call TRBJ1-2; TRBD1 aligns across 9 bases. V dropped 10 bases and J dropped 6; count of bases not matched to a gene: 15. This CDR3 spans 15 amino acids. The germline V gene encodes CDR1 MGHDK and CDR2 SYGVNS. The CDR3 DNA is TGTGCCACCAGCCAGCCTTGGGACAGGGTTCATGGCTACACCTTC. This codes for CATSQPWDRVHGYTF.

This chain joins TRBV16 and TRBJ1-2, with 10 nucleotides matching TRBD1. Germline CDR1 is KGHSY and CDR2 is FQNENV. The CDR3 covers 17 residues. Trimming at V came to 2 bases and at J to 8 bases, leaving 14 bases not matched to a gene. The CDR3, as DNA: TGTGCCAGCAGCCAAAGCGGACAGGGGGATGGACCCTGGGGCTACACCTTC. Its translation is CASSQSGQGDGPWGYTF.

The J gene is TRBJ1-6, the V gene TRBV9; D remains ambiguous. Germline CDR1 SGDLS, CDR2 YYNGEE. The CDR3 sequence is 14 residues long. Trimming took 5 bases from V and 14 from J, leaving 20 bases between them. The CDR3 nucleotides are TGTGCCAGCAGGAGTCGAGGGCCTGCCTCATCCCTCCACTTT. It codes for CASRSRGPASSLHF. The full variable domain, its missing parts supplied by reference TRBV9 and TRBJ1-6, is DSGVTQTPKHLITATGQRVTLRCSPRSGDLSVYWYQQSLDQGLQFLIQYYNGEERAKGNILERFSAQQFPDLHSELNLSSLELGDSALYFCASRSRGPASSLHFGNGTRLTVT.

The CDR3 protein is CASSYGRLAYEQYF. The CDR3 DNA reads as TGTGCCAGCAGTTACGGCAGGCTAGCCTACGAGCAGTACTTC. The chain has TRBV7-9 and TRBJ2-7; no definite D call. Germline values: CDR1 SEHNR, CDR2 FQNEAQ (reference sequence). CDR3 size: 14 residues. Trimming took 6 bases from V and 2 from J, leaving 14 bases between them.

The rearrangement links TRBV12-3 or TRBV12-4 to TRBJ2-2; D might be TRBD2 (6 bases). V was cut by 5 bases and J by 7 bases, with 20 bases left in between. This CDR3 region has 16 residues. The CDR3 sequence: CASSPPGLPTGGELFF. The CDR3 coding sequence is TGTGCCAGCAGTCCTCCGGGACTTCCGACGGGCGGGGAGCTGTTTTTT.

The chain combines TRBV7-2 with TRBJ2-7; 11 bases match TRBD1. With 5 bases clipped from V and 5 bases from J, the junction kept 5 bases outside the gene matches. The CDR3 is 14 amino acids. Germline CDR1 and CDR2: SGHTA and FQGNSA. The CDR3 loop reads CASSRDRGVDEQYF. The CDR3 nucleotides read TGTGCCAGCAGCCGGGACAGGGGGGTCGACGAGCAGTACTTC.

There are many counts of this clonotype. The chain is built from TRBV7-9 and TRBJ2-5, with D unresolved. Germline V lookup: CDR1 SEHNR, CDR2 FQNEAQ (reference sequence). This CDR3 contains 15 residues. V was trimmed by 2 bases and J by 2 bases, leaving 12 bases between them. This CDR3 is CASSLNAGPQETQYF. The CDR3, as DNA: TGTGCCAGCAGCTTAAACGCAGGACCTCAAGAGACCCAGTACTTC.

V gene TRBV5-5 combines with J gene TRBJ1-6; 7 nucleotides align to TRBD1. CDR1 SGHKS and CDR2 YYEKEE come from the germline V gene (reference sequence). This CDR3 spans 15 amino acids. Trimming at V came to 4 bases and at J to 5 bases, leaving 6 bases not matched to a gene. The CDR3 region is CASSTTGTDNSPLHF. The CDR3, as DNA: TGTGCCAGCAGCACTACCGGGACAGATAATTCACCCCTCCACTTT.